The clone carrying this T cell receptor (beta chain) was picked up one time. Antigen: not known. This entry belongs to a study of cytotoxic CD8 clonotypes in ibrutinib-treated CLL. The wider study: The response samples were taken once patients had been treated for a median of approximately 12 months, range 6 to 36. Study results and caveats: Progressing and sustained-remission patients had different sampling times. Baseline clonality, higher than in age-matched healthy donors, tracked circulating CD8+ T-cell counts. Before falling back toward baseline at progression, clonality had risen at the time of ibrutinib response.

Only in-frame clones appear in the TCRdb table, and some are missing; sequencing was by immunoSEQ multiplex PCR. Of about 160,000 clones detected, 81% appear once; the ten largest clones hold roughly 1.9%. CDR3 length: 15 residues. V was cut by 0 bases and J by 7 bases, with 15 bases left in between. Germline assignment: CDR1 SNHLY and CDR2 FYNNEI. This clonotype was sampled from a human donor with chronic lymphocytic leukemia. The source material was PBMCs, sampled after 12 months of ibrutinib treatment. V usage is TRBV2 and J usage is TRBJ1-1; unclear D gene. The CDR3 coding sequence is TGTGCCAGCAGTGAAGCCGCGTTAGGGCCGGGTGAAGCTTTCTTT. This translates into CASSEAALGPGEAFF.